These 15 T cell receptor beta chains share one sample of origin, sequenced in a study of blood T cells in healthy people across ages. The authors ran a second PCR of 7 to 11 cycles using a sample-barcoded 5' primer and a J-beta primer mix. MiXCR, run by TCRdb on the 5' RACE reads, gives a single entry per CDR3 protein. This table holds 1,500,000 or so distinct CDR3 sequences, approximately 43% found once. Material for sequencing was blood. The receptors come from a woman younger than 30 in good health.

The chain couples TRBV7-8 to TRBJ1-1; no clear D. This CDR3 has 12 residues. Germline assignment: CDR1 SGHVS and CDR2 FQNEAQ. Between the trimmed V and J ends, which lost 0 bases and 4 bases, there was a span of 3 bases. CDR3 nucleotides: TGTGCCAGCAGCTTAGCCATCACTGAAGCTTTCTTT. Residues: CASSLAITEAFF.

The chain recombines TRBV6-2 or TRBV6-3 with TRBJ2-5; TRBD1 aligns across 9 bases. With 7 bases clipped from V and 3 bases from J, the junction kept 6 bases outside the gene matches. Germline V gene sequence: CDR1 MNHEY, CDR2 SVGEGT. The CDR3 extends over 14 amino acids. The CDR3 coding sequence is TGTGCCAGCACTCCCGGGACAGGGAAAGAGACCCAGTACTTC. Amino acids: CASTPGTGKETQYF.

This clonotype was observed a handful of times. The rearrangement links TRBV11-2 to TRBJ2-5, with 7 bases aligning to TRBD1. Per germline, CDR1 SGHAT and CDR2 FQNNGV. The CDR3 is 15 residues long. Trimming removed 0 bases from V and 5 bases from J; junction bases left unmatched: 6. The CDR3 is CASSLDRTGGETQYF. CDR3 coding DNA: TGTGCCAGCAGCTTAGATAGGACAGGCGGCGAGACCCAGTACTTC.

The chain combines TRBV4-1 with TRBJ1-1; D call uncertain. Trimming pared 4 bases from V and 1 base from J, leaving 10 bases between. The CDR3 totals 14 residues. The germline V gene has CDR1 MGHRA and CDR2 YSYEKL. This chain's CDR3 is CASSPATRNTEAFF. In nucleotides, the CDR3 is TGCGCCAGCAGCCCTGCGACAAGGAACACTGAAGCTTTCTTT.

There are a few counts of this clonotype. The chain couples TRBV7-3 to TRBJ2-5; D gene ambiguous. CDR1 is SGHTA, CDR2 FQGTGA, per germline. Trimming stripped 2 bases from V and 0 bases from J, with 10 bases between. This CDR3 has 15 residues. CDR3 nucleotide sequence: TGTGCCAGCAGCTTAGGTCTCAGGCACCAAGAGACCCAGTACTTC. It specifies CASSLGLRHQETQYF.

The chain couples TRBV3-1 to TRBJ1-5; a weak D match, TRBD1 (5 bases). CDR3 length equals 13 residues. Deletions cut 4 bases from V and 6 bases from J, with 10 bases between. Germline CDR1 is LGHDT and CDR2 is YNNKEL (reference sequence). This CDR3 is CASSPGPLQPQHF. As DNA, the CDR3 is TGTGCCAGCAGCCCAGGGCCCCTTCAGCCCCAGCATTTT.

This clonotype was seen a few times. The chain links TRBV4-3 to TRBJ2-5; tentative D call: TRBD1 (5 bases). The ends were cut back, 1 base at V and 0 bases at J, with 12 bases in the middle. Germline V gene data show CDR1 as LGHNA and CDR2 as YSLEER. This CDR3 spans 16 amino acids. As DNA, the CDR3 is TGCGCCAGCAGCCAAGGTCCAGGGAAGTACCAAGAGACCCAGTACTTC. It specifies CASSQGPGKYQETQYF.

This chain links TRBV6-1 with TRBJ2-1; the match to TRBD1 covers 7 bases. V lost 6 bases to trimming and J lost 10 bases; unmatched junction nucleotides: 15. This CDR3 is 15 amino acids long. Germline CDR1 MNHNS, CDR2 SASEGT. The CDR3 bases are TGTGCCAGCAGAACCATCCCGGGACAGTCAGACGAGCAGTTCTTC. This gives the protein CASRTIPGQSDEQFF.

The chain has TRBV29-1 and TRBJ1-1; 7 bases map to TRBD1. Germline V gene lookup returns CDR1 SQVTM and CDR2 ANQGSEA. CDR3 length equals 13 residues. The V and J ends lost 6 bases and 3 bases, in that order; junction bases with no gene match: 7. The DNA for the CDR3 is TGCAGCGTAGCGGGACAGCGACACACTGAAGCTTTCTTT. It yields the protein CSVAGQRHTEAFF.

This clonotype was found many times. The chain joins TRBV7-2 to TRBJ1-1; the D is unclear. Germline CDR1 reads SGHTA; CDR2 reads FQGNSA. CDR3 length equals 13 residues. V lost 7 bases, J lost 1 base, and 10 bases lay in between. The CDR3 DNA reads TGTGCCAGCAAGGTTCAGACGAACACTGAAGCTTTCTTT. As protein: CASKVQTNTEAFF. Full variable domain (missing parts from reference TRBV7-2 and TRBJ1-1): GAGVSQSPSNKVTEKGKDVELRCDPISGHTALYWYRQSLGQGLEFLIYFQGNSAPDKSGLPSDRFSAERTGGSVSTLTIQRTQQEDSAVYLCASKVQTNTEAFFGQGTRLTVV.

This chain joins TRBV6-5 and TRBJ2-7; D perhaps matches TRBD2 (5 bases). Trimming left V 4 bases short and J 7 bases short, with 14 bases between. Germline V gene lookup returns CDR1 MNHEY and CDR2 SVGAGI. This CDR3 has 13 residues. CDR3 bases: TGTGCCAGCAGTTCCCTGACGACGGGAGAGCAGTACTTC. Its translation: CASSSLTTGEQYF.

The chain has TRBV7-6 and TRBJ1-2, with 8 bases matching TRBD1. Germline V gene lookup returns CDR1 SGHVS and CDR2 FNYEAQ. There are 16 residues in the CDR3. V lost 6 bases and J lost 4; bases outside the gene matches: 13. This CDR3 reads CASSPSGTGVIYGYTF. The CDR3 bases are TGTGCCAGCAGTCCAAGTGGGACAGGAGTAATCTATGGCTACACCTTC. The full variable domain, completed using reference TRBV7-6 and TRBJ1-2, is GAGVSQSPRYKVTKRGQDVALRCDPISGHVSLYWYRQALGQGPEFLTYFNYEAQQDKSGLPNDRFSAERPEGSISTLTIQRTEQRDSAMYRCASSPSGTGVIYGYTFGSGTRLTVV.

The CDR3 DNA reads TGCGCCAGCAGCAACCCGGAGAGGGGTACAGATACGCAGTATTTT. It codes for CASSNPERGTDTQYF. The rearrangement uses TRBV4-1 and TRBJ2-3, with D perhaps TRBD1 or TRBD2 (5 bases each). Germline V gives CDR1 MGHRA, CDR2 YSYEKL. V was shortened by 5 bases and J by 3 bases, with 15 bases between the two germline ends. This CDR3 is 15 amino acids long.

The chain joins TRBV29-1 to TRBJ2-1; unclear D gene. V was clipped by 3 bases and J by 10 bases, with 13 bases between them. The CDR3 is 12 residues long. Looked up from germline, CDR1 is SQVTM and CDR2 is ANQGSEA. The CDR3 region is CSVERWSAEQFF. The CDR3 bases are TGCAGCGTTGAGAGGTGGTCCGCAGAGCAGTTCTTC.

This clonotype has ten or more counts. The CDR3 DNA reads as TGTGCCAGCAGCTTGAATAGGGGGTTCTACAATGAGCAGTTCTTC. This translates into CASSLNRGFYNEQFF. V usage is TRBV7-2 and J usage is TRBJ2-1; D is perhaps TRBD1 (6 bases). This CDR3 is 15 amino acids long. In germline, CDR1 is SGHTA, CDR2 FQGNSA. The germline V and J ends were trimmed by 3 bases and 3 bases, with 12 bases remaining between them.